A single sample is the source of the 30 T cell receptor beta chains below, sequenced in a study of shared clonotypes between healthy human individuals. TCRdb's table, derived via immunoSEQ multiplex PCR, lists solely in-frame clones and lacks some. The table includes around 350,000 clones, around 70% detected once. The sample was memory CD4+ T cells sorted from blood. Subset specified: CD45RA-negative fraction. The receptor set was obtained from a man in his thirties or forties in good health.

The chain links TRBV5-1 to TRBJ2-1; TRBD2 is a possible D gene (6 bases). Deletions cut 2 bases from V and 4 bases from J, with 7 bases between. The CDR3 covers 13 residues. Germline V lookup: CDR1 SGHRS, CDR2 YFSETQ. CDR3 region: CASSFGTYNEQFF. Here the CDR3 DNA reads TGCGCCAGCAGCTTCGGGACTTACAATGAGCAGTTCTTC.

This clone was seen once. The rearrangement joins TRBV15 to TRBJ1-1; tentative D call: TRBD1 (5 bases). The V end was cut by 4 bases, the J end by 4 bases, with 7 bases between. The CDR3 extends over 12 amino acids. CDR1 LNHNV and CDR2 YYDKDF come from the germline V gene (reference sequence). The CDR3 region is CATSTGTTEAFF. The CDR3 DNA follows: TGTGCCACCAGCACAGGGACCACTGAAGCTTTCTTT.

J is TRBJ2-5 and V is TRBV10-3; no definite D call. This CDR3 spans 12 amino acids. The V end was cut by 8 bases, the J end by 2 bases, with 9 bases between. CDR1 and CDR2 (germline): ENHRY, SYGVKD. This CDR3 reads CAISIEQETQYF. The CDR3 DNA follows: TGTGCCATCTCGATAGAACAAGAGACCCAGTACTTC.

The chain is built from TRBV28 and TRBJ1-5; D may be TRBD1 (5 bases). Germline V gene data show CDR1 as MDHEN and CDR2 as SYDVKM. The germline V and J ends were trimmed by 8 bases and 6 bases, with 20 bases remaining between them. The CDR3 is 15 amino acids. CDR3 nucleotides: TGTGCCAGCGACCCCAGGGATATAACGAGTCAGCCCCAGCATTTT. It codes for CASDPRDITSQPQHF. Looking up the rest from reference TRBV28 and TRBJ1-5 gives the full variable domain: DVKVTQSSRYLVKRTGEKVFLECVQDMDHENMFWYRQDPGLGLRLIYFSYDVKMKEKGDIPEGYSVSREKKERFSLILESASTNQTSMYLCASDPRDITSQPQHFGDGTRLSIL.

The chain carries TRBV4-3 and TRBJ2-1, with D perhaps matching TRBD1 or TRBD2 (7 bases each). Looked up from germline, CDR1 is LGHNA and CDR2 is YSLEER. The length of the CDR3 is 16 residues. With 1 base removed from V and 8 bases from J, the gap between germline ends came to 18 bases. The DNA for the CDR3 is TGCGCCAGCAGCCAAGCCCCAGGGGGGGACTTCGATGAGCAGTTCTTC. Translated: CASSQAPGGDFDEQFF.

This clone was seen a single time. The chain recombines TRBV5-4 with TRBJ2-3, with 7 bases matching TRBD2. The CDR3 contains 12 residues. J gave up 8 bases and V 3 bases, and 3 bases lay outside the gene matches. Germline CDR1 SGHNT, CDR2 YYREEE (reference sequence). CDR3 loop: CASSSGGSTQYF. The CDR3 DNA sequence: TGTGCCAGCAGCTCCGGGGGGAGTACGCAGTATTTT.

J is TRBJ2-5 and V is TRBV5-1; 8 bases map to TRBD1. Germline CDR1 reads SGHRS; CDR2 reads YFSETQ. Germline trimming cut 2 bases from V and 5 bases from J; bases unmatched to any gene: 5. The CDR3 covers 14 residues. CDR3 in amino acids: CASSFNDRGETQYF. DNA of the CDR3: TGCGCCAGCAGCTTTAATGACAGGGGCGAGACCCAGTACTTC. Based on the CDR3 plus reference TRBV5-1 and TRBJ2-5, the full variable domain is KAGVTQTPRYLIKTRGQQVTLSCSPISGHRSVSWYQQTPGQGLQFLFEYFSETQRNKGNFPGRFSGRQFSNSRSEMNVSTLELGDSALYLCASSFNDRGETQYFGPGTRLLVL.

The V and J genes are TRBV4-3 and TRBJ1-2; 7 bases fit TRBD1. With 1 base clipped from V and 1 base from J, the junction kept 6 bases outside the gene matches. The CDR3 consists of 16 residues. CDR1 LGHNA and CDR2 YSLEER come from the germline V gene. CDR3 nucleotide sequence: TGCGCCAGCAGCCAAGGCACAGGGGATCTTAACTATGGCTACACCTTC. Its protein is CASSQGTGDLNYGYTF.

This chain uses TRBV5-1 with TRBJ1-1; D remains ambiguous. This CDR3 is built from 14 residues. The germline gives CDR1 SGHRS, CDR2 YFSETQ. V lost 1 base and J lost 1, with 8 bases in between. The CDR3 DNA reads as TGCGCCAGCAGCTTGACTCCGGAGAACACTGAAGCTTTCTTT. Its translation: CASSLTPENTEAFF.

This chain connects TRBV29-1 to TRBJ2-3, with a tentative D call TRBD2 (5 bases). The V gene's germline CDR1 is SQVTM and CDR2 ANQGSEA. V was pared by 4 bases and J by 2 bases, with 10 bases between. CDR3 length: 13 residues. In DNA, the CDR3 is TGCAGCGTTGCGCGGGCAACCACAGATACGCAGTATTTT. It translates to CSVARATTDTQYF.

This clone was picked up many times. J is TRBJ2-7 and V is TRBV6-1; D is unresolved. Between the trimmed V and J ends, which lost 3 bases and 6 bases, there was a span of 9 bases. Germline lookup yields CDR1 MNHNS and CDR2 SASEGT. The CDR3 consists of 12 residues. The CDR3 reads CASSDGSVEQYF. The CDR3 coding sequence is TGTGCCAGCAGTGACGGCTCCGTCGAGCAGTACTTC.

This clone was found a few times. In DNA form, the CDR3 reads TGTGCCAGCAGCCACTTCAGGGAGGGTTCGGGGGAGCAGTACTTC. Translation: CASSHFREGSGEQYF. The chain joins TRBV27 to TRBJ2-7; 7 bases align to TRBD2. V was clipped by 6 bases and J by 7 bases; unmatched bases: 15. The germline V gene has CDR1 MNHEY and CDR2 SMNVEV (reference sequence). CDR3 length: 15 amino acids.

The V gene is TRBV2, the J gene TRBJ2-1; TRBD2 agrees at 12 bases. The CDR3 has 15 amino acids. Germline-derived CDR1 and CDR2 are SNHLY and FYNNEI. V was pared by 8 bases and J by 9 bases, with 11 bases of the junction left unmatched. The CDR3 region is CASAVASGRVAEQFF. In DNA, the CDR3 is TGTGCCAGCGCAGTTGCTAGCGGGAGGGTAGCTGAGCAGTTCTTC.

The rearrangement uses TRBV2 and TRBJ1-1; tentative D call: TRBD1 (6 bases). The CDR3 loop spans 18 amino acids. Germline V gene lookup returns CDR1 SNHLY and CDR2 FYNNEI. V was shortened by 6 bases and J by 0 bases, with 23 bases between the two germline ends. CDR3 nucleotides: TGTGCCAGCAGCGGGAATCTTCGCAGGGGACTTGTGAACACTGAAGCTTTCTTT. Encoded protein: CASSGNLRRGLVNTEAFF.

The sample holds a few counts of this clone. The gene calls are TRBV15 and TRBJ2-5, with D perhaps matching TRBD1 or TRBD2 (5 bases each). The CDR3 totals 15 residues. V was cut by 3 bases and J by 7 bases, with 18 bases left in between. Germline V gene sequence: CDR1 LNHNV, CDR2 YYDKDF (reference sequence). The CDR3 spells CATSRTMNPRGTQYF. The CDR3 DNA is TGTGCCACCAGCAGGACGATGAACCCGAGGGGGACCCAGTACTTC.

The chain joins TRBV20-1 to TRBJ1-2, with D unclear. The germline CDR1 and CDR2 sequences are DFQATT and SNEGSKA (reference sequence). V was shortened by 7 bases and J by 7 bases, with 4 bases between the two germline ends. There are 8 residues in the CDR3. The CDR3 bases are TGCAGTGAGGGTGGCTACACCTTC. Protein sequence: CSEGGYTF.

The chain employs TRBV18 and TRBJ2-7; 13 positions match TRBD2. From germline, CDR1 is KGHSH and CDR2 LQKENI. There are 18 residues in the CDR3. The V and J ends lost 5 bases and 7 bases, in that order; junction bases with no gene match: 17. This chain's CDR3 is CASSAAGTSGMGPGEQYF. As DNA, the CDR3 is TGTGCCAGCTCAGCCGCCGGGACTAGCGGGATGGGCCCGGGGGAGCAGTACTTC.

The J gene is TRBJ2-7, the V gene TRBV5-1; TRBD2 agrees at 15 bases. This CDR3 has 17 amino acids. The V segment lost 3 bases and the J segment 2 bases; nucleotides outside the gene matches: 6. Looked up from germline, CDR1 is SGHRS and CDR2 is YFSETQ. DNA for the CDR3: TGCGCCAGCAGCTCAGGACTAGCGGGAGGGTTGACCTACGAGCAGTACTTC. Amino acid sequence: CASSSGLAGGLTYEQYF.

The chain carries TRBV7-2 and TRBJ2-7; a possible D gene is TRBD1 (5 bases). Per germline, CDR1 SGHTA and CDR2 FQGNSA. There are 14 residues in the CDR3. CDR3 in amino acids: CATNEGAGSYEQYF. The DNA of the CDR3 is TGTGCAACCAACGAAGGGGCCGGATCCTACGAGCAGTACTTC.

At least ten counts were recorded for this clone. The chain is built from TRBV5-1 and TRBJ1-1; a weak D match, TRBD1 (5 bases). The CDR3 runs 14 residues. V lost 0 bases and J 7 bases, leaving 13 bases between the germline ends. The germline CDR1 and CDR2 sequences are SGHRS and YFSETQ. CDR3 sequence reads: CASSLGVLGDEAFF. The CDR3 region has the DNA TGCGCCAGCAGCTTGGGGGTCTTGGGGGATGAAGCTTTCTTT.

As to this clone: Compared with germline, one end of the junction differs, possibly owing to a read error. The V and J genes are TRBV7-7 and TRBJ2-2; 11 bases are a match to TRBD2. Germline assignment: CDR1 SSHAT and CDR2 FNYEAQ (reference sequence). This CDR3 has 16 residues. CDR3 in amino acids: CASRPLAGGHTGELFF. The DNA for the CDR3 is TGTGCTAGCAGACCCCTAGCGGGAGGTCACACCGGGGAGCTGTTTTTT. The variable domain in full, completed from reference TRBV7-7 and TRBJ2-2, reads GAGVSQSPRYKVTKRGQDVTLRCDPISSHATLYWYQQALGQGPEFLTYFNYEAQPDKSGLPSDRFSAERPEGSISTLTIQRTEQRDSAMYRCASRPLAGGHTGELFFGEGSRLTVL.

A remark on this clone: The same CDR3 also results from other DNA sequences found in this sample. The rearrangement uses TRBV11-2 and TRBJ1-3, with D possibly TRBD1 on 5 matching bases. Trimming removed 2 bases at V and 0 bases at J, with 8 bases between. This CDR3 contains 15 residues. Germline V gene lookup returns CDR1 SGHAT and CDR2 FQNNGV. DNA of the CDR3: TGTGCCAGCAGCTTACAGGGAGACTCTGGAAACACCATATATTTT. Protein sequence: CASSLQGDSGNTIYF.

This chain links TRBV5-8 with TRBJ1-5; D unclear. Germline assignment: CDR1 SGHTS and CDR2 YDEGEE. The CDR3 runs to 15 residues. V lost 4 bases to trimming and J lost 5 bases, with 16 bases between them. The CDR3 region has the DNA TGTGCCAGCAGCCGGGGATTATTGGAGGATCAGCCCCAGCATTTT. This translates into CASSRGLLEDQPQHF.

This chain links TRBV2 with TRBJ1-2; TRBD1 is a possible D gene (6 bases). CDR3 length equals 11 residues. V was clipped by 5 bases and J by 6 bases, with 7 bases between them. The germline V gene has CDR1 SNHLY and CDR2 FYNNEI. CDR3 region: CASSYRDGYTF. CDR3 nucleotide sequence: TGTGCCAGCAGTTACAGGGATGGCTACACCTTC.

CDR3 in amino acids: CASSLDGAGTDTQYF. The CDR3 nucleotides are TGTGCCAGCAGTCTTGACGGGGCGGGGACAGATACGCAGTATTTT. The chain has TRBV6-5 and TRBJ2-3; perhaps TRBD2 as D (6 bases). Per germline, CDR1 MNHEY and CDR2 SVGAGI. This CDR3 comprises 15 residues. Trimming removed 5 bases from V and 3 bases from J, with 15 bases in between.

This clone was observed a handful of times. V gene TRBV5-1 combines with J gene TRBJ2-1; D is unresolved. Germline V gene lookup returns CDR1 SGHRS and CDR2 YFSETQ. V was pared by 2 bases and J by 5 bases, with 8 bases between. The CDR3 has 13 residues. The CDR3 DNA reads TGCGCCAGCAGCTTCGGCGGACACAATGAGCAGTTCTTC. Translating gives CASSFGGHNEQFF. The full variable domain, in which reference TRBV5-1 and TRBJ2-1 provide the parts outside the CDR3, is KAGVTQTPRYLIKTRGQQVTLSCSPISGHRSVSWYQQTPGQGLQFLFEYFSETQRNKGNFPGRFSGRQFSNSRSEMNVSTLELGDSALYLCASSFGGHNEQFFGPGTRLTVL.

The V call is TRBV10-3, the J call TRBJ1-5; TRBD1 might be the D (5 bases). CDR3 length equals 14 residues. Germline V gene data show CDR1 as ENHRY and CDR2 as SYGVKD. Trimming took 1 base from V and 4 from J, leaving 8 bases between them. In DNA, the CDR3 is TGTGCCATCAGTGAGTGGGGCGGTAATCAGCCCCAGCATTTT. Translating it yields CAISEWGGNQPQHF.

The chain employs TRBV30 and TRBJ2-1, with a weak D call TRBD2 (5 bases). Trimming took 6 bases from V and 12 from J, leaving 21 bases between them. The CDR3 loop spans 13 amino acids. The germline V gene encodes CDR1 GTSNPN and CDR2 SVGIG (reference sequence). Written as DNA, the CDR3 is TGTGCCTGCCCCCTGGCGGAGGCCTTTGGGCAGTTCTTC. Amino acids: CACPLAEAFGQFF.

The chain uses TRBV7-2 and TRBJ2-5; 10 positions match TRBD2. V lost 5 bases, J lost 0 bases, and 3 bases stayed unmatched. The CDR3 length is 15 residues. Germline values: CDR1 SGHTA, CDR2 FQGNSA. CDR3 in amino acids: CASSLTSGNQETQYF. DNA for the CDR3: TGTGCCAGCAGCCTAACTAGCGGGAACCAAGAGACCCAGTACTTC.

V gene TRBV11-2 combines with J gene TRBJ2-7; possible D gene TRBD2, 5 bases. V shed 4 bases and J shed 2 bases, with 12 bases lying between them. This CDR3 comprises 14 residues. The germline CDR1 and CDR2 sequences are SGHAT and FQNNGV. DNA for the CDR3: TGTGCCAGCAGCTCGTGGCGGGTCACCTACGAGCAGTACTTC. Amino acids: CASSSWRVTYEQYF. Complete variable domain (other parts from reference TRBV11-2 and TRBJ2-7): EAGVAQSPRYKIIEKRQSVAFWCNPISGHATLYWYQQILGQGPKLLIQFQNNGVVDDSQLPKDRFSAERLKGVDSTLKIQPAKLEDSAVYLCASSSWRVTYEQYFGPGTRLTVT.